This note documents a single T cell receptor beta chain sequence. Dot-blot hybridization genotyped cervical HPV amplified with MY09/MY11 PCR. This sample is part of a study of T cells in women clearing cervical HPV infection. About the research overall: Cases: HPV16-related CIN3 or worse on histology, 2 invasive cancers. HLA type could not be excluded as a confounder. For cases, blood was sampled a median approximately 150 days after lesion detection, interquartile range roughly 85 to 200 days.

Profiled with immunoSEQ multiplex PCR; TCRdb holds only in-frame clones, not every one. The ten top clones account for less than 40%, within a sample of roughly 47,000 clones. The specimen sequenced was blood buffy coat. The sequence was obtained from a woman between 18 and 75 years old with a cervical HPV16 infection that either progressed to CIN3+ or cleared (not recorded which).

The sequenced CDR3 bases are TGCAGTGCTATTACACAGGGATACGAAACTAGCGAG. Translation: CSAITQGYETSE. The whole CDR3 protein reads CSAITQGYETSEQYF. The rearrangement joins TRBV20-1 to TRBJ2-7, with D possibly TRBD1 on 6 matching bases. Read coverage stops 3 residues before the CDR3 terminus; the germline J gene supplies the remainder. CDR1 and CDR2 (germline): DFQATT, SNEGSKA (reference sequence). Trimming left V 4 bases short and J 6 bases short, with 22 bases between. The CDR3 loop spans 15 amino acids.